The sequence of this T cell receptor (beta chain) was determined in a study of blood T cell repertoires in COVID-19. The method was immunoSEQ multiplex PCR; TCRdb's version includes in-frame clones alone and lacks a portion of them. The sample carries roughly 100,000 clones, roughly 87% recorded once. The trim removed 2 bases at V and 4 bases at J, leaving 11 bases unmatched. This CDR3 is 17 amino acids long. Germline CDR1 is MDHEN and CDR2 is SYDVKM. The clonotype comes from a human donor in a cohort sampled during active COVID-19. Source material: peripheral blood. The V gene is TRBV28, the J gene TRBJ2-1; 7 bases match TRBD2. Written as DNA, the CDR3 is TGTGCCAGCAGTTTAGGGTCAGGACTAGTCGATTACAATGAGCAGTTCTTC. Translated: CASSLGSGLVDYNEQFF.